These 10 T cell receptor beta chains share one sample of origin, sequenced in a study of neurological immune-mediated disorders (dated by TCRdb to the late 2010s). The library was produced with 5' RACE. Sequencing used an Illumina HiSeq 2500. TCRdb handled the public reads itself, with Q25 trimming in fastp and clone calling in MiXCR, and kept productive beta chains. One record per CDR3 amino acid sequence lists the most common genes and DNA. The table for this sample lists tens of thousands of distinct CDR3 sequences; less than 5.5% of them were counted only once. Around 7.2% of the sample is in the top ten clones. Sequencing was done on a sample of PBMCs. Receptors were obtained from a man between 18 and 29 years old with multiple sclerosis.

This clonotype was seen at least ten times. The chain combines TRBV20-1 with TRBJ2-5, with 7 bases lining up with TRBD1. From germline, CDR1 is DFQATT and CDR2 SNEGSKA (reference sequence). This CDR3 contains 12 residues. V was clipped by 5 bases and J by 5 bases; unmatched bases: 5. CDR3 sequence (DNA): TGCAGTGCTTCTCAGGGGGAGGAGACCCAGTACTTC. Its translation is CSASQGEETQYF.

This clonotype was found many times. The genes are TRBV5-5 and TRBJ1-3, with TRBD1 identical over 10 bases. Losses at the gene ends were 3 bases for V and 0 bases for J; bases not matched to a gene: 0. CDR1 and CDR2 from the germline V gene are SGHKS and YYEKEE (reference sequence). This CDR3 has 15 amino acids. The CDR3 spells CASSWTGGSGNTIYF. The CDR3 DNA reads as TGTGCCAGCAGCTGGACAGGGGGCTCTGGAAACACCATATATTTT.

This clonotype was observed many times. The chain uses TRBV5-1 and TRBJ2-5; TRBD2 matches 7 bases. This CDR3 region has 17 residues. Trimming cost V 0 bases and J 5 bases; bases outside gene matches: 13. The germline V gene encodes CDR1 SGHRS and CDR2 YFSETQ. The CDR3 protein is CASSLERPGGRTETQYF. CDR3 sequence (DNA): TGCGCCAGCAGCTTGGAGCGTCCGGGGGGACGAACGGAGACCCAGTACTTC.

This clonotype showed up just a few times. This CDR3 reads CASSSEPRTEAFF. Written as DNA, the CDR3 is TGTGCCAGCAGTTCGGAGCCCCGTACTGAAGCTTTCTTT. The gene calls are TRBV12-3 or TRBV12-4 and TRBJ1-1, with unresolved D. Trimming pared 4 bases from V and 5 bases from J, leaving 11 bases between. The CDR3 runs to 13 residues.

This clonotype was seen ten or more times. The chain uses TRBV12-3 or TRBV12-4 and TRBJ1-5; TRBD1 might be the D (5 bases). Trimming pared 6 bases from V and 4 bases from J, leaving 13 bases between. CDR3 size: 14 residues. The CDR3 DNA reads as TGTGCCAGCAGCGTGGACATTAGAAATCAGCCCCAGCATTTT. Its protein is CASSVDIRNQPQHF.

In this sample, this clonotype turned up many times. The genes are TRBV5-8 and TRBJ2-3; 14 bases are shared with TRBD2. V gave up 0 bases and J gave up 4 bases; unmatched junction bases: 1. This CDR3 contains 16 residues. CDR1 is SGHTS and CDR2 is YDEGEE in the germline V gene. Here the CDR3 reads CASSLGTSGGPDTQYF. The DNA of the CDR3 is TGTGCCAGCAGCTTGGGGACTAGCGGGGGGCCAGATACGCAGTATTTT.

At least ten counts were recorded for this clonotype. V usage is TRBV4-3 and J usage is TRBJ2-3; weak D call: TRBD2 (5 bases). The CDR3 covers 15 residues. The V end was cut by 1 base, the J end by 3 bases, with 11 bases between. CDR1 and CDR2 (germline): LGHNA, YSLEER. CDR3 in amino acids: CASSQVIGETDTQYF. The CDR3 nucleotides are TGCGCCAGCAGCCAAGTAATTGGGGAGACAGATACGCAGTATTTT.

This clonotype has at least ten counts. The CDR3 nucleotides read TGTGCCAGCAGTTCGGGACAGGGGCGGGAAGCTTTCTTT. Its translation is CASSSGQGREAFF. This chain links TRBV6-6 with TRBJ1-1, with 10 bases fitting TRBD1. J gave up 8 bases and V 4 bases, and 4 bases lay outside the gene matches. The germline gives CDR1 MNHNY, CDR2 SVGAGI (reference sequence). The CDR3 extends over 13 amino acids.

This clonotype was counted many times. This sequence joins TRBV12-3 or TRBV12-4 and TRBJ1-4; D gene uncertain. V dropped 1 base and J dropped 0 bases, with 6 bases sitting between them. The CDR3 totals 15 residues. The CDR3 here is CASSLGRATNEKLFF. The CDR3 DNA reads as TGTGCCAGCAGTTTAGGGAGAGCAACTAATGAAAAACTGTTTTTT.

This clonotype was counted at least ten times. The V gene is TRBV9, the J gene TRBJ1-1; possible D gene TRBD1, 5 bases. Germline CDR1 and CDR2: SGDLS and YYNGEE. This CDR3 has 16 residues. Trimming took off 2 bases at V and 4 bases at J, with 18 bases between the two ends. CDR3 in amino acids: CASSVLLKGRATEAFF. The CDR3 DNA sequence: TGTGCCAGCAGCGTTCTCCTTAAGGGGCGCGCCACTGAAGCTTTCTTT.